The 32 T cell receptor beta chains in this list originate from one sample, sequenced in a study of cytomegalovirus exposure and HLA in healthy donors. It was with 60 Vbeta and 13 Jbeta primers that the PCR ran. The method was immunoSEQ multiplex PCR; TCRdb's version includes in-frame clones alone and lacks a portion of them. The profile shows 150,000 or so clones, around two thirds of them singletons. The sequenced material came from PBMCs. The receptors shown here come from a man aged 30 to 45 in good health and CMV-seropositive.

The chain links TRBV5-4 to TRBJ2-1; D is unclear. The CDR3 sequence is 14 residues long. The germline gives CDR1 SGHNT, CDR2 YYREEE (reference sequence). V was clipped by 0 bases and J by 8 bases, with 12 bases between them. As DNA, the CDR3 is TGTGCCAGCAGCTTGGCTCGGATCCGGGATGAGCAGTTCTTC. Translation: CASSLARIRDEQFF.

This clone was counted a few times. The V and J genes are TRBV28 and TRBJ1-4; 9 bases agree with TRBD1. The germline gives CDR1 MDHEN, CDR2 SYDVKM. The trim removed 4 bases at V and 7 bases at J, leaving 4 bases unmatched. This CDR3 comprises 14 residues. CDR3 nucleotide sequence: TGTGCCAGCAGTTATGGGACAGGGTTTGAAAAACTGTTTTTT. Translating it yields CASSYGTGFEKLFF.

This clone showed up just a few times. This rearrangement joins TRBV12-5 to TRBJ2-3; the D gene is possibly TRBD1 (5 bases). Germline CDR1 LGHNT, CDR2 FRNRAP. V lost 8 bases to trimming and J lost 6 bases, with 6 bases between them. The CDR3 is made up of 10 amino acids. CDR3 loop: CASRGDTQYF. CDR3 DNA sequence: TGTGCTAGTAGGGGCGATACGCAGTATTTT.

CDR3 in DNA: TGTGCCAGCAGCTTAGGAGGTCGAGCTTTCTTT. This translates into CASSLGGRAFF. The chain employs TRBV7-3 and TRBJ1-1; the D is unclear. The CDR3 consists of 11 residues. Looked up from germline, CDR1 is SGHTA and CDR2 is FQGTGA. V shed 2 bases and J shed 10 bases, with 8 bases lying between them.

This clone was recorded a few times. The V gene is TRBV11-2, the J gene TRBJ2-1; maybe TRBD2 (6 bases). Looked up from germline, CDR1 is SGHAT and CDR2 is FQNNGV. The germline V and J ends were trimmed by 5 bases and 7 bases, with 21 bases remaining between them. The CDR3 covers 16 residues. CDR3 amino acids: CASSNTGTSHGNEQFF. Written as DNA, the CDR3 is TGTGCCAGCAGCAATACCGGGACTTCCCACGGGAATGAGCAGTTCTTC. Together with reference TRBV11-2 and TRBJ2-1, the CDR3 gives the full variable domain: EAGVAQSPRYKIIEKRQSVAFWCNPISGHATLYWYQQILGQGPKLLIQFQNNGVVDDSQLPKDRFSAERLKGVDSTLKIQPAKLEDSAVYLCASSNTGTSHGNEQFFGPGTRLTVL.

The V call is TRBV10-1, the J call TRBJ1-1; D is possibly TRBD1 (6 bases). The CDR3 sequence is 13 residues long. CDR1 and CDR2 from the germline V gene are WNHNN and SYGVQD (reference sequence). Trimming pared 7 bases from V and 5 bases from J, leaving 14 bases between. The CDR3 here is CASMQGRGTEAFF. CDR3 coding DNA: TGCGCCAGCATGCAGGGGCGGGGGACTGAAGCTTTCTTT.

This clone was detected once. The chain recombines TRBV5-1 with TRBJ2-5; D is possibly TRBD1 (6 bases). V was shortened by 6 bases and J by 2 bases, with 17 bases between the two germline ends. Germline V gives CDR1 SGHRS, CDR2 YFSETQ. The CDR3 spans 15 residues. In DNA, the CDR3 is TGCGCCAGCAACATCCAGCCAGGGGCACAAGAGACCCAGTACTTC. It yields the protein CASNIQPGAQETQYF.

Comments on this clone: This CDR3 fails to terminate in the conserved phenylalanine or tryptophan, so it likely reflects a read error. The rearrangement uses TRBV5-6 and TRBJ2-7; maybe TRBD1 (6 bases). Trimming shortened V by 6 bases and J by 2 bases, and 15 bases separated the two germline ends. The CDR3 consists of 14 residues. CDR1 is SGHDT and CDR2 is YYEEEE in the germline V gene. The CDR3 loop reads CASTLGTQTYEQYL. The CDR3 nucleotides read TGTGCCAGCACCCTTGGGACACAGACCTACGAGCAGTACCTC.

This chain connects TRBV6-6 to TRBJ2-2, with D possibly being TRBD2 (5 bases). This CDR3 is built from 16 residues. V lost 2 bases to trimming and J lost 5 bases, with 15 bases between them. Per germline, CDR1 MNHNY and CDR2 SVGAGI (reference sequence). This chain's CDR3 is CASSYLKPGRTGELFF. CDR3 bases: TGTGCCAGCAGTTACCTGAAACCGGGAAGGACCGGGGAGCTGTTTTTT.

The genes are TRBV6-5 and TRBJ2-3; D uncertain. Germline CDR1 MNHEY, CDR2 SVGAGI. The CDR3 extends over 14 amino acids. V lost 7 bases, J lost 0 bases, and 11 bases lay in between. The CDR3 loop reads CASNPSASTDTQYF. CDR3 DNA: TGTGCCAGCAACCCAAGCGCTAGCACAGATACGCAGTATTTT.

This clone has just a few counts. The chain couples TRBV19 to TRBJ1-1, with 7 bases identical to TRBD1. The V gene end was trimmed by 3 bases and the J gene end by 1 base; junction bases not matched to a gene: 5. Per the germline V gene, CDR1 is LNHDA and CDR2 is SQIVND (reference sequence). This CDR3 comprises 15 residues. The CDR3 region has the DNA TGTGCCAGTAGTATTGTGAACAGGGGGAACACTGAAGCTTTCTTT. Protein: CASSIVNRGNTEAFF.

The rearrangement joins TRBV25-1 to TRBJ2-1; D is ambiguous. Germline values: CDR1 MGHDK, CDR2 SYGVNS. CDR3 size: 17 residues. The V end lost 1 base, the J end lost 2 bases, and 15 bases lay between the germline ends. The CDR3 loop reads CASSESAGDDPYNEQFF. In nucleotides, the CDR3 is TGTGCCAGCAGTGAATCAGCAGGCGACGACCCCTACAATGAGCAGTTCTTC.

This chain joins TRBV2 and TRBJ2-3; 12 nucleotides align to TRBD2. CDR1 is SNHLY and CDR2 is FYNNEI in the germline V gene. Trimming at V came to 8 bases and at J to 5 bases, leaving 8 bases not matched to a gene. This CDR3 contains 15 residues. The CDR3 region is CASVPGLAGGDTQYF. As DNA, the CDR3 is TGTGCCAGCGTCCCGGGACTAGCGGGTGGAGATACGCAGTATTTT. Based on the CDR3 plus reference TRBV2 and TRBJ2-3, the full variable domain is EPEVTQTPSHQVTQMGQEVILRCVPISNHLYFYWYRQILGQKVEFLVSFYNNEISEKSEIFDDQFSVERPDGSNFTLKIRSTKLEDSAMYFCASVPGLAGGDTQYFGPGTRLTVL.

This clone has more than one count but fewer than ten. The CDR3 loop is CASSFEAGVLNEQFF. The CDR3 nucleotides read TGTGCCAGCAGCTTCGAAGCGGGAGTGTTAAATGAGCAGTTCTTC. The J gene is TRBJ2-1, the V gene TRBV7-9; 8 nucleotides line up with TRBD2. The CDR3 is made up of 15 amino acids. Germline V CDR1 and CDR2: SEHNR, FQNEAQ (reference sequence). V lost 3 bases, J lost 7 bases, and 8 bases stayed unmatched.

The gene calls are TRBV5-1 and TRBJ2-5; D is possibly TRBD1 (5 bases). This CDR3 region has 14 residues. Trimming stripped 0 bases from V and 5 bases from J, with 11 bases between. Looked up from germline, CDR1 is SGHRS and CDR2 is YFSETQ. The CDR3 region has the DNA TGCGCCAGCAGCTTGGCCGTGGGGCTGGAGACCCAGTACTTC. It yields the protein CASSLAVGLETQYF.

This chain joins TRBV5-4 and TRBJ1-1, with 8 bases fitting TRBD1. The length of the CDR3 is 12 residues. The V and J ends lost 3 bases and 10 bases, in that order; junction bases with no gene match: 5. Germline loops: CDR1 SGHNT, CDR2 YYREEE (reference sequence). The DNA of the CDR3 is TGTGCCAGCAGCTCCAGAGGACAGGGAGCTTTCTTT. Translated, it gives CASSSRGQGAFF.

This clone showed up just a few times. The V call is TRBV30, the J call TRBJ1-1; 9 bases match TRBD1. J lost 3 bases, V lost 1 base, and 12 bases had no gene match. The germline CDR1 and CDR2 sequences are GTSNPN and SVGIG (reference sequence). This CDR3 has 17 amino acids. Here the CDR3 reads CAWSANQGQGRDTEAFF. The DNA for the CDR3 is TGTGCCTGGAGTGCGAACCAGGGACAGGGTAGGGACACTGAAGCTTTCTTT.

In regard to this clone: One end of the junction varies from germline; a read error may be responsible. DNA of the CDR3: TGTTCCAGCAGCTCGTCCGGGACAGTGTGGGGCTACACCTTC. As protein: CSSSSSGTVWGYTF. The genes are TRBV7-9 and TRBJ1-2; TRBD1 matches at 7 bases. Per the germline V gene, CDR1 is SEHNR and CDR2 is FQNEAQ (reference sequence). The CDR3 consists of 14 residues.

The chain couples TRBV13 to TRBJ2-1; 10 bases map to TRBD2. The CDR3 loop spans 16 amino acids. The J segment lost 0 bases and the V segment lost 3 bases, leaving 2 bases of the junction unmatched. Germline V gene data show CDR1 as PRHDT and CDR2 as FYEKMQ (reference sequence). The CDR3 region has the DNA TGTGCCAGCAGCTTTGGACTAGCGGACTCCTACAATGAGCAGTTCTTC. As protein: CASSFGLADSYNEQFF.

The chain combines TRBV2 with TRBJ1-4; 7 nucleotides agree with TRBD1. This CDR3 contains 14 residues. The trim removed 6 bases at V and 8 bases at J, leaving 9 bases unmatched. Germline V CDR1 and CDR2: SNHLY, FYNNEI. DNA of the CDR3: TGTGCCAGCAGAGCCAATTCACAGGGGGAAAAACTGTTTTTT. It encodes CASRANSQGEKLFF.

This clone was counted only a few times. This chain links TRBV7-9 with TRBJ2-7, with 9 positions matching TRBD2. Germline loops: CDR1 SEHNR, CDR2 FQNEAQ (reference sequence). The junction had 8 bases not matched to a gene; V was cut back by 4 bases and J by 7 bases. This CDR3 has 14 residues. CDR3 region: CASSSVAGAREQYF. Here the CDR3 DNA reads TGTGCCAGCAGCTCCGTAGCGGGAGCAAGGGAGCAGTACTTC.

This clone was seen only once. J is TRBJ2-5 and V is TRBV6-5; unclear D gene. V lost 0 bases and J lost 5, with 7 bases in between. Germline loops: CDR1 MNHEY, CDR2 SVGAGI. The CDR3 has 13 residues. This CDR3 reads CASSYSTGETQYF. In nucleotides, the CDR3 is TGTGCCAGCAGTTACTCGACCGGGGAGACCCAGTACTTC.

The V call is TRBV7-3, the J call TRBJ2-5, with 8 nucleotides matching TRBD2. Trimming took 5 bases from V and 2 from J; bases not matched to a gene: 4. The CDR3 sequence is 14 residues long. In germline, CDR1 is SGHTA, CDR2 FQGTGA. The chain's CDR3 is CASSKSGSQETQYF. CDR3 DNA sequence: TGTGCCAGCAGCAAAAGCGGGAGTCAAGAGACCCAGTACTTC.

This rearrangement joins TRBV7-6 to TRBJ2-2, with D unclear. Germline loops: CDR1 SGHVS, CDR2 FNYEAQ. The CDR3 length is 12 residues. With 6 bases removed from V and 2 bases from J, the gap between germline ends came to 4 bases. The CDR3 spells CASSSNTGELFF. Written as DNA, the CDR3 is TGTGCCAGCAGTTCAAACACCGGGGAGCTGTTTTTT.

The chain is built from TRBV15 and TRBJ2-7, with D possibly TRBD2 on 7 matching bases. The CDR3 is made up of 17 amino acids. Germline assignment: CDR1 LNHNV and CDR2 YYDKDF (reference sequence). Deletions cut 1 base from V and 0 bases from J, with 16 bases between. The CDR3 loop is CATSRALEGEGSYEQYF. The DNA for the CDR3 is TGTGCCACCAGCAGAGCCTTGGAGGGGGAGGGCTCCTACGAGCAGTACTTC.

The chain carries TRBV27 and TRBJ2-7, with 11 bases matching TRBD2. The CDR3 contains 15 residues. Unmatched junction bases numbered 2, after V lost 4 bases and J lost 0 bases. Germline CDR1 is MNHEY and CDR2 is SMNVEV (reference sequence). Written as DNA, the CDR3 is TGTGCCAGCAGTTACGGACTAGCGGGCTCCTACGAGCAGTACTTC. As protein: CASSYGLAGSYEQYF.

The chain links TRBV5-1 to TRBJ2-1, with D perhaps matching TRBD2 (5 bases). The germline CDR1 and CDR2 sequences are SGHRS and YFSETQ. Trimming took 3 bases from V and 2 from J, leaving 24 bases between them. The CDR3 runs 19 residues. The CDR3 DNA is TGCGCCAGCAGCTGGCCCCAAGCAAAGGGAGTTCGGACCTACAATGAGCAGTTCTTC. The encoded protein is CASSWPQAKGVRTYNEQFF.

V is TRBV28 and J is TRBJ1-2; the D is unclear. V dropped 2 bases and J dropped 2 bases, with 6 bases sitting between them. The CDR3 length is 13 residues. Germline loops: CDR1 MDHEN, CDR2 SYDVKM. The CDR3 bases are TGTGCCAGCAGTTTAGGGCAGAACTATGGCTACACCTTC. Its protein product is CASSLGQNYGYTF.

This chain uses TRBV2 with TRBJ2-3, with 8 bases lining up with TRBD2. The CDR3 runs 15 residues. Germline CDR1 and CDR2: SNHLY and FYNNEI. Trimming removed 6 bases from V and 2 bases from J; junction bases left unmatched: 7. The CDR3 region is CASSLTSGFTDTQYF. In DNA, the CDR3 is TGTGCCAGCAGCCTTACTAGCGGATTCACAGATACGCAGTATTTT.

This clone was counted between two and nine times. V and J are TRBV19 and TRBJ2-2; D not resolved. V was cut by 3 bases and J by 0 bases, with 11 bases left in between. The CDR3 runs to 16 residues. Looked up from germline, CDR1 is LNHDA and CDR2 is SQIVND (reference sequence). CDR3 DNA sequence: TGTGCCAGTAGTATTGGCCTCAACACGAACACCGGGGAGCTGTTTTTT. Its protein product is CASSIGLNTNTGELFF.

V and J are TRBV5-1 and TRBJ1-4, with TRBD1 matching 11 bases. Trimming removed 4 bases from V and 8 bases from J; junction bases left unmatched: 10. There are 16 residues in the CDR3. The germline gives CDR1 SGHRS, CDR2 YFSETQ. The CDR3 region is CASSPGTGGRVEKLFF. DNA of the CDR3: TGCGCCAGCAGCCCCGGGACAGGGGGTCGCGTAGAAAAACTGTTTTTT.

The table lists this clone with a count of one. The rearrangement uses TRBV6-5 and TRBJ1-6, with D possibly matching TRBD1 (6 bases). CDR1 and CDR2 (germline): MNHEY, SVGAGI. The CDR3 extends over 15 amino acids. Trimming cost V 5 bases and J 6 bases, with 14 bases left between them. CDR3 loop: CASSGQTGANSPLHF. Here the CDR3 DNA reads TGTGCCAGCAGTGGTCAGACAGGAGCTAATTCACCCCTCCACTTT.